The clone carrying this TCR beta chain showed up just once. Its cognate antigen is unknown. These data originate in a study of CD8+CD57+ T cells in acquired aplastic anemia. The wider study: Sorted CD4+ plus CD8+ cells gave DNA averaging roughly 3 ug.

Genomic DNA acted as the template from which TCR beta VDJ combination and CDR3 sequence profiling were carried out. TCRdb analysed the reads with MiXCR anew, one entry per CDR3 protein. The sample lists about 190,000 distinct CDR3 sequences; 50% to 75% were seen once. Study results and limitations: Significant differences in CD8+ Simpson's diversity were not observed between patients and controls. It was found that 25 to 35 CD8+ CDR3 sequences were shared between patients and controls.

This CDR3 has 18 amino acids. V gave up 6 bases and J gave up 5 bases; unmatched junction bases: 14. Germline V CDR1 and CDR2: SGHTA, FQGNSA. The clonotype originates from a human donor with severe aplastic anemia or a healthy control (not recorded which). Sequenced sample: sorted CD4+, CD8+, or CD8+CD57+ T cells (not recorded which) from PBMCs. This chain joins TRBV7-2 and TRBJ2-1, with 12 bases lining up with TRBD2. CDR3 residues: CASRALAGGRPNHNEQFF. The CDR3 bases are TGTGCCAGCAGAGCGCTAGCGGGAGGGCGCCCGAACCACAATGAGCAGTTCTTC.